This T cell receptor (beta chain) stems from a study of brain metastases from non-small cell lung cancer. With respect to this clone: Its matching antigen is unknown.

This table comes from immunoSEQ multiplex PCR, and its TCRdb copy is limited to in-frame clones, with some not included. The sample includes around 1,500 clones, 75% to 85% of them seen just once. Findings and limits, study-wide: Metastases had sparse T cells but largely shared repertoires with primaries.

Between the trimmed V and J ends, which lost 5 bases and 4 bases, there was a span of 11 bases. Per germline, CDR1 SGHDN and CDR2 FVKESK. The CDR3 is 13 amino acids. The TCR sequence derives from a donor older than 35 with non-small cell lung cancer. The sequencing sample was made of primary lung tumor tissue. J is TRBJ1-2 and V is TRBV14; D is uncertain. CDR3 nucleotide sequence: TGTGCCAGCAGCTGGACCTCCGGCTATGGCTACACCTTC. It codes for CASSWTSGYGYTF. Full variable domain (rest looked up from reference TRBV14 and TRBJ1-2): EAGVTQFPSHSVIEKGQTVTLRCDPISGHDNLYWYRRVMGKEIKFLLHFVKESKQDESGMPNNRFLAERTGGTYSTLKVQPAELEDSGVYFCASSWTSGYGYTFGSGTRLTVV.